One sample yielded the 9 T cell receptor beta chains listed below, sequenced in a study of T cell changes during pregnancy in multiple sclerosis (dated by TCRdb to about 2019). Libraries were made using the immunoSEQ multiplex PCR assay. TCRdb took over this immuneACCESS table, retaining in-frame rearrangements with V and J assigned. Such tables are incomplete; in checked studies, under half of the missing clones stem from an unresolved V gene, and the remainder is unexplained. The sample records 56,000 or so clones, approximately 91% of which are singletons. The biggest ten clones account for 0.38% of the sample. Material: CD4+ T cells from peripheral blood mononuclear cells, obtained in the third trimester of pregnancy. The origin of the receptors is a female donor with multiple sclerosis, enrolled in a pregnancy study.

The table lists this clone with a count of one. This rearrangement joins TRBV5-1 to TRBJ1-2, with D maybe TRBD1 (5 bases). The germline V and J ends were trimmed by 1 base and 7 bases, with 14 bases remaining between them. Germline V gene data show CDR1 as SGHRS and CDR2 as YFSETQ. The CDR3 runs 14 residues. The CDR3 sequence: CASSLSGGDRGYTF. The CDR3, as DNA: TGCGCCAGCAGCTTGTCGGGCGGGGACCGTGGCTACACCTTC.

This chain links TRBV5-6 with TRBJ1-2; 8 bases map to TRBD1. V lost 4 bases, J lost 0 bases, and 14 bases stayed unmatched. The CDR3 consists of 18 residues. Per the germline V gene, CDR1 is SGHDT and CDR2 is YYEEEE. Written as DNA, the CDR3 is TGTGCCAGCAGCGGAAGCGGACAGGGCGGCCTCTCTAACTATGGCTACACCTTC. Translating it yields CASSGSGQGGLSNYGYTF.

The chain combines TRBV9 with TRBJ1-1; 7 bases agree with TRBD1. This CDR3 has 12 amino acids. The V gene's germline CDR1 is SGDLS and CDR2 YYNGEE. V was pared by 3 bases and J by 8 bases, with 4 bases of the junction left unmatched. CDR3 sequence: CASSARDSEAFF. As DNA, the CDR3 is TGTGCCAGCAGCGCCCGGGACAGCGAAGCTTTCTTT. Variable domain in full (rest from reference TRBV9 and TRBJ1-1): DSGVTQTPKHLITATGQRVTLRCSPRSGDLSVYWYQQSLDQGLQFLIQYYNGEERAKGNILERFSAQQFPDLHSELNLSSLELGDSALYFCASSARDSEAFFGQGTRLTVV.

This chain connects TRBV10-3 to TRBJ2-7, with D perhaps TRBD2 (5 bases). CDR3 length: 13 residues. The germline CDR1 and CDR2 sequences are ENHRY and SYGVKD. Trimming cost V 0 bases and J 7 bases, with 10 bases left between them. CDR3: CAISESRTGEQYF. The DNA of the CDR3 is TGTGCCATCAGTGAGTCGAGGACGGGGGAGCAGTACTTC.

The chain recombines TRBV4-3 with TRBJ2-7; 12 nucleotides line up with TRBD1. The length of the CDR3 is 15 residues. Germline CDR1 LGHNA, CDR2 YSLEER. Trimming cost V 4 bases and J 6 bases; bases outside gene matches: 7. The CDR3 protein is CASSLGTGGRGEQYF. The CDR3 DNA sequence: TGCGCCAGCAGCCTAGGGACAGGGGGCCGGGGCGAGCAGTACTTC.

The table lists this clone with a count of one. The rearrangement joins TRBV5-1 to TRBJ2-5; 8 bases fit TRBD2. Trimming at V came to 2 bases and at J to 3 bases, leaving 3 bases not matched to a gene. The CDR3 spans 14 residues. The germline V gene encodes CDR1 SGHRS and CDR2 YFSETQ. In DNA form, the CDR3 reads TGCGCCAGCAGCTTTCCGGGACTAGAAGAGACCCAGTACTTC. This encodes CASSFPGLEETQYF.

This chain joins TRBV7-2 and TRBJ2-5; D is possibly TRBD1 (5 bases). Germline CDR1 and CDR2: SGHTA and FQGNSA. The CDR3 spans 14 residues. Trimming left V 0 bases short and J 1 base short, with 6 bases between. The DNA for the CDR3 is TGTGCCAGCAGCTTAGCAGGGGCCCAAGAGACCCAGTACTTC. Amino acids: CASSLAGAQETQYF.

There are a few counts of this clone. The V call is TRBV30, the J call TRBJ1-1, with TRBD1 matching 8 bases. The germline CDR1 and CDR2 sequences are GTSNPN and SVGIG (reference sequence). This CDR3 has 15 residues. The V and J ends lost 2 bases and 1 base, in that order; junction bases with no gene match: 6. CDR3 sequence (DNA): TGTGCCTGGAGTAGAGGACAGGGACCGAACACTGAAGCTTTCTTT. Protein sequence: CAWSRGQGPNTEAFF.

The V gene is TRBV9, the J gene TRBJ2-3; no clear D gene. The germline CDR1 and CDR2 sequences are SGDLS and YYNGEE. There are 15 residues in the CDR3. V lost 0 bases and J lost 2, with 10 bases in between. The CDR3 region has the DNA TGTGCCAGCAGCGTAGGTTGGCCTCCCACAGATACGCAGTATTTT. This gives the protein CASSVGWPPTDTQYF.